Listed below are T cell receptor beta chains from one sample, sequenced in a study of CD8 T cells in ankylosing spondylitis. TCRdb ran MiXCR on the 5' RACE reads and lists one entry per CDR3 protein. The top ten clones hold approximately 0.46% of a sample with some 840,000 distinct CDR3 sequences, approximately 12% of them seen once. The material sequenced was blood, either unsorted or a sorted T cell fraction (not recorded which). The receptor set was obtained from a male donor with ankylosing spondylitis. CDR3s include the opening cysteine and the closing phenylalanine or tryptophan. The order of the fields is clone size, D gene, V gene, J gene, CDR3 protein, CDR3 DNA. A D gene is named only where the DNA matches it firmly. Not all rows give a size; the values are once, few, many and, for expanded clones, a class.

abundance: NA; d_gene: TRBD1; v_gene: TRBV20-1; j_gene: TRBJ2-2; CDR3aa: CCARDKRQGLTGELFF; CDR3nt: TGCTGTGCTAGAGATAAGAGACAGGGGTTAACCGGGGAGCTGTTTTTT
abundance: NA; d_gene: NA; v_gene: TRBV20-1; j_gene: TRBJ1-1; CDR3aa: CSARWDIDTEAFF; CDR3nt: TGCAGTGCTAGATGGGACATTGACACTGAAGCTTTCTTT
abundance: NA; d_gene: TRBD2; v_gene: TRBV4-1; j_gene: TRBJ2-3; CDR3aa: CASSQASPGLAGGKSGTDTQYF; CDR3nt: TGCGCCAGCAGCCAAGCATCCCCGGGACTAGCGGGAGGGAAGTCGGGCACAGATACGCAGTATTTT
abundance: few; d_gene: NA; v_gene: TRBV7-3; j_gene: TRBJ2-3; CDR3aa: CASSRDMTDTQYF; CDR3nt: TGTGCCAGCAGCCGGGACATGACAGATACGCAGTATTTT
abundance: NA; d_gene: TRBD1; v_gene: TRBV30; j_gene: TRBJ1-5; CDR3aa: CAWSEEGARPQHF; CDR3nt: TGTGCCTGGAGTGAGGAGGGGGCTCGGCCCCAGCATTTT
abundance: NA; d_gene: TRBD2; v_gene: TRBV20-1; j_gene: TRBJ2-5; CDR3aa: CSAFLAGGPETQYF; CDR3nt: TGCAGTGCTTTCCTAGCGGGGGGGCCCGAGACCCAGTACTTC
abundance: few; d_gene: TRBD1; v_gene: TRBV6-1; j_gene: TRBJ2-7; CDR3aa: CASSGGTANSYEQYF; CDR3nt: TGTGCCAGCAGCGGTGGGACAGCCAACTCCTACGAGCAGTACTTC
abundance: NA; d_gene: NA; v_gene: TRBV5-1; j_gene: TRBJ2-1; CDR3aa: CASSLGVVSVKQQFF; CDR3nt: TGCGCCAGCAGCCTTGGCGTCGTTTCCGTAAAGCAGCAGTTCTTC
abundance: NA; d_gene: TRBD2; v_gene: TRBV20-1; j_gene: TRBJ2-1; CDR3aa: CSAGTSGVLFF; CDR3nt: TGCAGTGCTGGGACTAGCGGGGTTCTGTTCTTC
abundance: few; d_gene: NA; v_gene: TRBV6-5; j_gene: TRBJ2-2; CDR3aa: CASSSLTSRELFF; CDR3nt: TGTGCCAGCAGTTCCCTTACCTCCCGGGAGCTGTTTTTT
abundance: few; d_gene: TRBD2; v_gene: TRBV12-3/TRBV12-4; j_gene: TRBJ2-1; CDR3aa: CASTNAPGFMGGDNEQFF; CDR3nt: TGTGCCAGCACCAATGCCCCGGGATTTATGGGGGGGGACAATGAGCAGTTCTTC
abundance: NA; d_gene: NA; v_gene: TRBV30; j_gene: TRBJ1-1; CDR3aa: CAWSIQAGNTEAFF; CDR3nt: TGTGCCTGGAGTATTCAGGCAGGGAACACTGAAGCTTTCTTT
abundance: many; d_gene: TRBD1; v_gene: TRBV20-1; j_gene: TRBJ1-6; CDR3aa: CSARDGAGGSSPLHF; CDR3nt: TGCAGTGCTAGAGATGGGGCAGGGGGGAGTTCACCCCTCCACTTT
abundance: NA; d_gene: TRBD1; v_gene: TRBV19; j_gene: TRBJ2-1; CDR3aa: CASSTPGTGNNEQFF; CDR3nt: TGTGCCAGTAGTACCCCGGGGACAGGTAACAATGAGCAGTTCTTC
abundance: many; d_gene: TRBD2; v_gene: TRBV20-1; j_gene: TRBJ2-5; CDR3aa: CSAKSGTSIGTQYF; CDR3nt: TGCAGTGCCAAATCCGGGACTAGCATTGGGACCCAGTACTTC
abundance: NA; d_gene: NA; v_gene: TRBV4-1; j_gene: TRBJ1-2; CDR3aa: CASSQDHDLGYTF; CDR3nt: TGCGCCAGCAGCCAAGATCACGACCTAGGCTACACCTTC
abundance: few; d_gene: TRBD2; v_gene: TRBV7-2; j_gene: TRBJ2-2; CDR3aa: CASRSGRGYTGELFF; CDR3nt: TGTGCCAGCAGGAGCGGGAGGGGGTACACCGGGGAGCTGTTTTTT
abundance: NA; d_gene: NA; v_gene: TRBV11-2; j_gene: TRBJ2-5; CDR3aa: CASSHGNDLGETQYF; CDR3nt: TGTGCCAGCAGCCATGGCAACGATCTTGGGGAGACCCAGTACTTC
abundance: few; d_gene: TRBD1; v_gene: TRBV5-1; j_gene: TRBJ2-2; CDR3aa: CASSLDFERTGGTGELFF; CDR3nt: TGCGCCAGCAGCCTCGACTTCGAGCGGACAGGGGGGACCGGGGAGCTGTTTTTT
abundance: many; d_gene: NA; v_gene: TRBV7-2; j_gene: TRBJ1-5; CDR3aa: CASSANGGEPQHF; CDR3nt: TGTGCCAGCAGCGCAAATGGTGGGGAGCCCCAGCATTTT
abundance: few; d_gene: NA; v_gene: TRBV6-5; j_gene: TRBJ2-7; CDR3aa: CASSYGVGIPSYEQYF; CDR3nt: TGTGCCAGCAGTTACGGGGTAGGGATACCATCCTACGAGCAGTACTTC
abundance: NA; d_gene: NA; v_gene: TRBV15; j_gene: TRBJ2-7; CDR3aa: CATSSGPTYEQYF; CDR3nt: TGTGCCACCAGTAGCGGTCCAACCTACGAGCAGTACTTC
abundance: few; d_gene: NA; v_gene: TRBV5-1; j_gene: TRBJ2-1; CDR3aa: CASSSRGAMYNEQFF; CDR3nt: TGCGCCAGCAGCTCGAGGGGGGCCATGTACAATGAGCAGTTCTTC
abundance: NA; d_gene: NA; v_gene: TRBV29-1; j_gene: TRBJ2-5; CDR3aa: CSVASQETQYF; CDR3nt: TGCAGCGTTGCCAGCCAAGAGACCCAGTACTTC
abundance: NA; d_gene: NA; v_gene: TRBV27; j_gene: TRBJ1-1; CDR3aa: CASSPRGGALVRAFF; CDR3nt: TGTGCCAGCAGCCCCCGCGGGGGGGCTCTCGTACGAGCTTTCTTT
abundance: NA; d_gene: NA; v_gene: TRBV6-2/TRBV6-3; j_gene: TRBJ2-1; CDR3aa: CASRERAPYNEQFF; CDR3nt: TGTGCCAGCAGAGAGCGGGCCCCATACAATGAGCAGTTCTTC
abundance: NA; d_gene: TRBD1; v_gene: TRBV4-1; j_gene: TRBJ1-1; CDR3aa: CASSQGDRPVGIRTEAFF; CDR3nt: TGCGCCAGCAGCCAAGGGGACAGGCCCGTGGGGATACGCACTGAAGCTTTCTTT
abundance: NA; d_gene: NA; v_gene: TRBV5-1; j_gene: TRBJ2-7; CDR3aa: CASSLGVGAVYEQYF; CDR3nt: TGCGCCAGCAGCCTGGGGGTAGGGGCGGTCTACGAGCAGTACTTC
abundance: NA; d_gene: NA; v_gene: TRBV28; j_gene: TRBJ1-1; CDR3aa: CASSLSPSFMNTEAFF; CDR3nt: TGTGCCAGCAGTTTGTCTCCGTCATTTATGAACACTGAAGCTTTCTTT
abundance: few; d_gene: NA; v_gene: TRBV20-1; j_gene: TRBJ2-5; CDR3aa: CSAREVAQETQYF; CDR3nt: TGCAGTGCTAGAGAAGTTGCCCAAGAGACCCAGTACTTC
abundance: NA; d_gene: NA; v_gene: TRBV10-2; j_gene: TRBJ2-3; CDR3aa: CASSPAASPDTQYF; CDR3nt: TGCGCCAGCAGCCCCGCGGCGAGCCCAGATACGCAGTATTTT
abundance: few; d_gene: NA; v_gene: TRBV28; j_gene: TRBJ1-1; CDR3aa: CASSLEYRNTEAFF; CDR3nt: TGTGCCAGCAGTTTAGAGTACAGGAACACTGAAGCTTTCTTT
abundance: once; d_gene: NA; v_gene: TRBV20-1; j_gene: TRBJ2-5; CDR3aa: CSARDPRKETQYF; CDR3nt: TGCAGTGCTAGAGATCCCCGTAAAGAGACCCAGTACTTC
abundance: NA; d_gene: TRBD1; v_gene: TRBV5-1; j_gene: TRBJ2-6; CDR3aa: CASSWTGPPGANVLTF; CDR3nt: TGCGCCAGCAGCTGGACAGGGCCTCCTGGGGCCAACGTCCTGACTTTC
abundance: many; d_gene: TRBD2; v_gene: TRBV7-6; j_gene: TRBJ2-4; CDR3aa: CASSPLTSGLAKNIQYF; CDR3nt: TGTGCCAGCAGCCCGCTGACTAGCGGCTTAGCCAAAAACATTCAGTACTTC
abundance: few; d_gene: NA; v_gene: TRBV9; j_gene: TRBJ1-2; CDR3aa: CASRRGFYGYTF; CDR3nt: TGTGCCAGCCGAAGGGGGTTCTATGGCTACACCTTC
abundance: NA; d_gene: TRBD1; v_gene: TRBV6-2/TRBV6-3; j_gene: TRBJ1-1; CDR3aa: CASRTTGHTEAFF; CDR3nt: TGTGCCAGTCGTACGACAGGGCACACTGAAGCTTTCTTT
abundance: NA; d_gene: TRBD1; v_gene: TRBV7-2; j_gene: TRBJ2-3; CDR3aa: CASSTDRGSDTQYF; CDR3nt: TGTGCCAGCAGCACGGACAGGGGTTCAGATACGCAGTATTTT
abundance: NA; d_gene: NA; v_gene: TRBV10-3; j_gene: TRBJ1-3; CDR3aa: CATDLTGAGNTIYF; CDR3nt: TGTGCCACCGATCTCACGGGGGCTGGAAACACCATATATTTT
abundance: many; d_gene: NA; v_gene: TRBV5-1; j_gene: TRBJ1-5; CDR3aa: CASSLSGGREQPQHF; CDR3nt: TGCGCCAGCAGCTTGAGTGGGGGCCGGGAGCAGCCCCAGCATTTT
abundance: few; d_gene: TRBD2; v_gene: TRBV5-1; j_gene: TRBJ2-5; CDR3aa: CASSFRGTSGGVETQYF; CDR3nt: TGCGCCAGCAGCTTTCGGGGGACTAGCGGGGGTGTAGAGACCCAGTACTTC
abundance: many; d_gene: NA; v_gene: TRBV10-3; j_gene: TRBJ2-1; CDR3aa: CAISESMADSYNEQFF; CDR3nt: TGTGCCATCAGTGAGTCTATGGCAGACTCCTACAATGAGCAGTTCTTC
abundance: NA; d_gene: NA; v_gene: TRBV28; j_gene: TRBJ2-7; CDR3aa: CASSLRQPFRQYF; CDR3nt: TGTGCCAGCAGTTTGCGGCAGCCCTTCCGGCAGTACTTC
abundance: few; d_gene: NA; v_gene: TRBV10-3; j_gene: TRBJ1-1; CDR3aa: CAVALGDTEAFF; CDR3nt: TGTGCCGTCGCGCTAGGGGACACTGAAGCTTTCTTT
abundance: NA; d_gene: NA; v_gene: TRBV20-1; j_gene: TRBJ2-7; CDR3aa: CSARENPQGEQYF; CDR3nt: TGCAGTGCTAGAGAGAACCCCCAAGGGGAGCAGTACTTC
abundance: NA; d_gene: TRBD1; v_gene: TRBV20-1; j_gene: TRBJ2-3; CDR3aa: CSARDRMSTDTQYF; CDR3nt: TGCAGTGCTAGGGACAGGATGAGCACAGATACGCAGTATTTT